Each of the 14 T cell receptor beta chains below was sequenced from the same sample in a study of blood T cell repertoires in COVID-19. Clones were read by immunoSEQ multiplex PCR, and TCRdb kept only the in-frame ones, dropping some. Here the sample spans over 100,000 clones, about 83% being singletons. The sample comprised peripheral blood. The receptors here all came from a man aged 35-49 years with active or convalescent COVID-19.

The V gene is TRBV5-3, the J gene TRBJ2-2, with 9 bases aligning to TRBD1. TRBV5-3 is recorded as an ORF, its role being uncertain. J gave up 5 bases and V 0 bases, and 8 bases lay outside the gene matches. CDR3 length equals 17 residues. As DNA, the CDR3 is TGTGCCAGAAGCTTGGCCCGGACAGGGGAAACGACCGGGGAGCTGTTTTTT. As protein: CARSLARTGETTGELFF.

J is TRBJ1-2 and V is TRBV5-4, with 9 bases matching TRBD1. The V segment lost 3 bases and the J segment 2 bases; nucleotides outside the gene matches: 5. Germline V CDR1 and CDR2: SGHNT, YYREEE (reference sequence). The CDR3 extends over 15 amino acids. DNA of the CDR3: TGTGCCAGCAGCTGGGGGGACAGGGCGAACTATGGCTACACCTTC. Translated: CASSWGDRANYGYTF.

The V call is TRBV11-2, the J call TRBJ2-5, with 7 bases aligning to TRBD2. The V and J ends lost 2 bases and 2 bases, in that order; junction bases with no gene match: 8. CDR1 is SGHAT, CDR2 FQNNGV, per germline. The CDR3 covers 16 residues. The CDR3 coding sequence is TGTGCCAGCAGCTTATTTGCGGGGGTACCTCAAGAGACCCAGTACTTC. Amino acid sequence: CASSLFAGVPQETQYF.

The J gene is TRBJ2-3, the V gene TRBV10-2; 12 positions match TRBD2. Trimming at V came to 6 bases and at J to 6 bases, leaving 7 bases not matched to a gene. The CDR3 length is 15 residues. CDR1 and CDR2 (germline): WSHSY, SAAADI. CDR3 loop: CASSSSGGAGDTQYF. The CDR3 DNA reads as TGCGCCAGCAGCTCTAGCGGGGGGGCGGGGGATACGCAGTATTTT.

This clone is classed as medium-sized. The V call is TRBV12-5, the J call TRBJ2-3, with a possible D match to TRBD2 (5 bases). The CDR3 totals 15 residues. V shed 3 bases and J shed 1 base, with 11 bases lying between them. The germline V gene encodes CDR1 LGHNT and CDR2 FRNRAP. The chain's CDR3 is CASGFGERGTDTQYF. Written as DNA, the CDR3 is TGTGCTAGTGGTTTCGGGGAAAGGGGCACAGATACGCAGTATTTT.

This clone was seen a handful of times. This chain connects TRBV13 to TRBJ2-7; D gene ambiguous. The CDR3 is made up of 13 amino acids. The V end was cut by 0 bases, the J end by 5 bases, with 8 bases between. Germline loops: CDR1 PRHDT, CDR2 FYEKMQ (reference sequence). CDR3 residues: CASSLGQPHEQYF. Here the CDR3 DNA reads TGTGCCAGCAGCTTAGGACAGCCCCACGAGCAGTACTTC.

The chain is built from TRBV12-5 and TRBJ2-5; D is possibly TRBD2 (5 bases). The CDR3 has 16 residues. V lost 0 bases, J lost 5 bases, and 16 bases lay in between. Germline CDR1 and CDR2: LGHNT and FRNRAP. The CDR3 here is CASGLVPEEVRETQYF. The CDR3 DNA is TGTGCTAGTGGTTTGGTACCAGAGGAGGTGAGGGAGACCCAGTACTTC.

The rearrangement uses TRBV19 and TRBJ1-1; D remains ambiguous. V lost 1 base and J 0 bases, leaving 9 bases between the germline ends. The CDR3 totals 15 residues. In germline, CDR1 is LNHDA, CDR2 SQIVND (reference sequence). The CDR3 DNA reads TGTGCCAGTAGTATAGCCGGGATCATGAACACTGAAGCTTTCTTT. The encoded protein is CASSIAGIMNTEAFF.

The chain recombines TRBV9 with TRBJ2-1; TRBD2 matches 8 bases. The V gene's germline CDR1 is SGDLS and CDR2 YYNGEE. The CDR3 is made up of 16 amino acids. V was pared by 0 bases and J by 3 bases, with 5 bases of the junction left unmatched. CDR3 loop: CASSVAGGGFYNEQFF. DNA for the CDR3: TGTGCCAGCAGCGTAGCGGGCGGGGGGTTCTACAATGAGCAGTTCTTC. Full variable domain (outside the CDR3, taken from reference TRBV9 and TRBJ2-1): DSGVTQTPKHLITATGQRVTLRCSPRSGDLSVYWYQQSLDQGLQFLIQYYNGEERAKGNILERFSAQQFPDLHSELNLSSLELGDSALYFCASSVAGGGFYNEQFFGPGTRLTVL.

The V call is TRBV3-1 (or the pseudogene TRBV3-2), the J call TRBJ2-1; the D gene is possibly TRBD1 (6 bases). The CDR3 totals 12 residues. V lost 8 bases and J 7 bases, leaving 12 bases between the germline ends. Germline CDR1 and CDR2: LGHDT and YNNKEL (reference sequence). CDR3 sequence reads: CASQRGGNEQFF. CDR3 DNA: TGTGCCAGCCAAAGAGGGGGAAATGAGCAGTTCTTC.

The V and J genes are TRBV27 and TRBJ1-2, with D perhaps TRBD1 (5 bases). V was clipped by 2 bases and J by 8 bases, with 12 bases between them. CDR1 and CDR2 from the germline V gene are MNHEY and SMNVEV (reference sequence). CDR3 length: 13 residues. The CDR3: CASSLARSGGYTF. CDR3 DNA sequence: TGTGCCAGCAGTTTAGCTCGATCAGGGGGCTACACCTTC.

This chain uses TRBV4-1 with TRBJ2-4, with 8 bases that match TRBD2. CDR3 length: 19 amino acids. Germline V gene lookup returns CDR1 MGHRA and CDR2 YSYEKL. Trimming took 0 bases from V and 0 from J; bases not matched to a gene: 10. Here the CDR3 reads CASSQERSGGYLAKNIQYF. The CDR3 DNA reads TGCGCCAGCAGCCAAGAGAGGAGCGGGGGATACCTAGCCAAAAACATTCAGTACTTC.

The CDR3 coding sequence is TGTGCCAGCAGCCCTAAGGGGGCGACTGAAGCTTTCTTT. It specifies CASSPKGATEAFF. V is TRBV7-8 and J is TRBJ1-1; 7 bases are shared with TRBD1. This CDR3 has 13 amino acids. Germline V lookup: CDR1 SGHVS, CDR2 FQNEAQ. V gave up 5 bases and J gave up 5 bases; unmatched junction bases: 5. Drawing the rest from reference TRBV7-8 and TRBJ1-1, the complete variable domain is GAGVSQSPRYKVAKRGQDVALRCDPISGHVSLFWYQQALGQGPEFLTYFQNEAQLDKSGLPSDRFFAERPEGSVSTLKIQRTQQEDSAVYLCASSPKGATEAFFGQGTRLTVV.

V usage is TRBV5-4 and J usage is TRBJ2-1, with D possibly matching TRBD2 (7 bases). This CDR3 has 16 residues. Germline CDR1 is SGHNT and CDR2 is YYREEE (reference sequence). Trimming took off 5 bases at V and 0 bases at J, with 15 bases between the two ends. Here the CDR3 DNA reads TGTGCCAGCAGACCCGGAGGGGGGGACTCCTACAATGAGCAGTTCTTC. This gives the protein CASRPGGGDSYNEQFF.